What follows are 32 T cell receptor beta chains derived from one specimen sequenced in a study of cytomegalovirus exposure and HLA in healthy donors. PCR amplification relied on 60 Vbeta primers (plus 13 Jbeta primers). Repertoires were generated with immunoSEQ multiplex PCR, while TCRdb's copy carries only in-frame clones and drops some. The sample lists roughly 200,000 clones, around 75% occurring once. The sample taken for sequencing was PBMCs. The origin of the receptors is a woman in her 30s in good health and CMV-seronegative.

This chain uses TRBV4-1 with TRBJ2-7, with 8 bases matching TRBD2. Trimming took 0 bases from V and 2 from J; bases not matched to a gene: 9. This CDR3 region has 17 residues. Germline loops: CDR1 MGHRA, CDR2 YSYEKL. The CDR3 loop is CASSQEVALAVAYEQYF. CDR3 bases: TGCGCCAGCAGCCAAGAGGTCGCACTAGCGGTTGCCTACGAGCAGTACTTC.

The CDR3 nucleotides read TGTGCCAGCAGCTTAGGTCTAGCGGGAGTCGGTGAGCAGTTCTTC. It specifies CASSLGLAGVGEQFF. The chain recombines TRBV7-2 with TRBJ2-1; 10 positions match TRBD2. Germline V gene lookup returns CDR1 SGHTA and CDR2 FQGNSA. This CDR3 is built from 15 residues. Germline trimming cut 1 base from V and 9 bases from J; bases unmatched to any gene: 6.

This chain joins TRBV10-3 and TRBJ2-7, with D possibly TRBD1 on 6 matching bases. Germline CDR1 ENHRY, CDR2 SYGVKD. The CDR3 is 15 amino acids. Between the trimmed V and J ends, which lost 3 bases and 6 bases, there was a span of 18 bases. CDR3 loop: CAISDTGTREVEQYF. CDR3 bases: TGTGCCATCAGTGACACAGGGACCCGTGAGGTCGAGCAGTACTTC.

The chain links TRBV6-5 to TRBJ1-1; D is perhaps TRBD1 (5 bases). The CDR3 spans 16 residues. The V gene lost 4 bases and the J gene lost 1 base, with 16 bases spanning the gap. Per germline, CDR1 MNHEY and CDR2 SVGAGI. The CDR3 spells CASSSPKTVSNTEAFF. CDR3 bases: TGTGCCAGCAGTTCACCTAAGACAGTCTCGAACACTGAAGCTTTCTTT.

This chain connects TRBV4-1 to TRBJ2-7; 10 bases map to TRBD1. Losses at the gene ends were 4 bases for V and 2 bases for J; bases not matched to a gene: 5. This CDR3 has 15 residues. Germline V gene lookup returns CDR1 MGHRA and CDR2 YSYEKL. This CDR3 is CASSPGQGETYEQYF. The DNA of the CDR3 is TGCGCCAGCAGCCCTGGACAGGGGGAGACCTACGAGCAGTACTTC.

This chain links TRBV18 with TRBJ2-7, with TRBD1 identical over 7 bases. V lost 3 bases and J lost 3; bases outside the gene matches: 14. The germline CDR1 and CDR2 sequences are KGHSH and LQKENI. The CDR3 is 17 amino acids. The CDR3 sequence is CASSPGEWDRALYEQYF. CDR3 nucleotides: TGTGCCAGCTCACCGGGGGAGTGGGACAGAGCACTCTACGAGCAGTACTTC.

V is TRBV6-1 and J is TRBJ1-2; weak D call: TRBD1 (6 bases). V was shortened by 6 bases and J by 0 bases, with 11 bases between the two germline ends. Germline values: CDR1 MNHNS, CDR2 SASEGT. This CDR3 has 14 residues. The CDR3 DNA is TGTGCCAGCAGCGGACAGATTACTAACTATGGCTACACCTTC. The encoded protein is CASSGQITNYGYTF.

This clone was detected only once. The chain combines TRBV10-3 with TRBJ1-2; the match to TRBD1 covers 8 bases. V lost 3 bases, J lost 2 bases, and 8 bases stayed unmatched. The CDR3 contains 16 residues. CDR1 is ENHRY and CDR2 is SYGVKD in the germline V gene. The DNA for the CDR3 is TGTGCCATCAGTGATCTTGACAGGGGATGGAACTATGGCTACACCTTC. Protein product: CAISDLDRGWNYGYTF.

This clone was observed a handful of times. The chain is built from TRBV9 and TRBJ2-2, with D possibly being TRBD1 (5 bases). Germline V CDR1 and CDR2: SGDLS, YYNGEE. Trimming removed 4 bases from V and 3 bases from J, with 13 bases in between. This CDR3 is 15 amino acids long. CDR3 loop: CASSQGVAYTGELFF. CDR3 nucleotide sequence: TGTGCCAGCAGCCAGGGTGTAGCCTACACCGGGGAGCTGTTTTTT.

The chain links TRBV5-3 to TRBJ2-7; the match to TRBD2 covers 7 bases. TRBV5-3 is sorted into the ORF group, with uncertain function. The V segment lost 1 base and the J segment 3 bases; nucleotides outside the gene matches: 10. This CDR3 spans 16 amino acids. The CDR3 sequence: CARSLLRPPGGYEQYF. The CDR3 DNA sequence: TGTGCCAGAAGCTTGTTACGTCCCCCGGGGGGCTACGAGCAGTACTTC.

This clone has a handful of counts. The CDR3 DNA sequence: TGTGCCAGCAGCCCCCGGGCGCAGGGCCTGCGATCCGAAGCTTTCTTT. Translating gives CASSPRAQGLRSEAFF. The J gene is TRBJ1-1, the V gene TRBV9, with D perhaps TRBD1 (5 bases). The V and J ends lost 4 bases and 8 bases respectively, with 24 bases between them. Per germline, CDR1 SGDLS and CDR2 YYNGEE. This CDR3 is 16 amino acids long.

Only a few counts were recorded for this clone. The genes are TRBV19 and TRBJ2-7, with D perhaps TRBD2 (5 bases). CDR1 LNHDA and CDR2 SQIVND come from the germline V gene (reference sequence). The CDR3 is 10 residues long. The DNA for the CDR3 is TGTGCAGTGCATGGAGGCGAGCAGTACTTC. Amino acids: CAVHGGEQYF. The entire variable domain, with the rest obtained from reference TRBV19 and TRBJ2-7, is as follows: DGGITQSPKYLFRKEGQNVTLSCEQNLNHDAMYWYRQDPGQGLRLIYYSQIVNDFQKGDIAEGYSVSREKKESFPLTVTSAQKNPTAFYLCAVHGGEQYFGPGTRLTVT.

This rearrangement joins TRBV19 to TRBJ1-2; 9 nucleotides agree with TRBD1. V lost 11 bases, J lost 8 bases, and 21 bases stayed unmatched. This CDR3 is built from 16 residues. The germline V gene encodes CDR1 LNHDA and CDR2 SQIVND (reference sequence). CDR3 coding DNA: TGTGCCGCCGAGTCCGGGACAGGGTTCACTCATGAGGGCTACACCTTC. Translating it yields CAAESGTGFTHEGYTF.

V and J are TRBV14 and TRBJ1-5; 7 bases line up with TRBD1. V dropped 2 bases and J dropped 6; count of bases not matched to a gene: 4. The germline V gene has CDR1 SGHDN and CDR2 FVKESK. The CDR3 is 14 residues long. CDR3 region: CASSQRQGGQPQHF. The CDR3, as DNA: TGTGCCAGCAGCCAACGACAGGGAGGTCAGCCCCAGCATTTT.

V gene TRBV12-5 combines with J gene TRBJ2-6; D not resolved. The V end was cut by 4 bases, the J end by 2 bases, with 18 bases between. Germline lookup yields CDR1 LGHNT and CDR2 FRNRAP. This CDR3 region has 18 residues. The CDR3 spells CASGSSGSPNTGANVLTF. CDR3 coding DNA: TGTGCTAGTGGTTCCTCCGGGTCCCCTAACACTGGGGCCAACGTCCTGACTTTC.

This clone was detected once. The rearrangement uses TRBV6-4 and TRBJ2-3, with D possibly being TRBD1 (6 bases). CDR1 and CDR2 (germline): MRHNA, SNTAGT. This CDR3 is 17 amino acids long. V lost 0 bases and J lost 4, with 17 bases in between. Here the CDR3 reads CASSDSIEGDAPDTQYF. For the CDR3, the DNA is TGTGCCAGCAGTGACTCGATCGAGGGGGACGCTCCAGATACGCAGTATTTT.

This chain connects TRBV30 to TRBJ1-6; D is possibly TRBD1 (5 bases). Germline CDR1 GTSNPN, CDR2 SVGIG (reference sequence). This CDR3 comprises 14 residues. Trimming cost V 2 bases and J 9 bases, with 14 bases left between them. For the CDR3, the DNA is TGTGCCTGGAGTTGGCAGGCAGGGCGTTCACCCCTCCACTTT. It translates to CAWSWQAGRSPLHF.

This clone appeared a few times. The genes are TRBV11-2 and TRBJ1-1; TRBD1 aligns across 9 bases. J lost 0 bases, V lost 5 bases, and 4 bases had no gene match. Germline V lookup: CDR1 SGHAT, CDR2 FQNNGV. This CDR3 comprises 15 residues. Written as DNA, the CDR3 is TGTGCCAGCAGCAATGGACAGGGGCTGAACACTGAAGCTTTCTTT. Residues: CASSNGQGLNTEAFF.

The chain employs TRBV9 and TRBJ2-7, with 9 bases aligning to TRBD2. With V trimmed by 1 base and J by 3 bases, 8 bases remained unmatched. This CDR3 has 16 residues. Germline V gene sequence: CDR1 SGDLS, CDR2 YYNGEE. CDR3 coding DNA: TGTGCCAGCAGCGTAATGGCGGGAGGGTTACTCTACGAGCAGTACTTC. Residues: CASSVMAGGLLYEQYF.

Here the CDR3 reads CASSLVGGESIQYF. The CDR3 nucleotides are TGTGCCAGCAGCTTAGTCGGGGGAGAGAGCATTCAGTACTTC. The rearrangement uses TRBV7-2 and TRBJ2-4, with D perhaps TRBD2 (6 bases). V was clipped by 1 base and J by 9 bases, with 13 bases between them. Germline V gene data show CDR1 as SGHTA and CDR2 as FQGNSA. The CDR3 length is 14 residues.

This chain uses TRBV15 with TRBJ1-2; no clear D. V lost 0 bases and J 8 bases, leaving 10 bases between the germline ends. This CDR3 is built from 13 residues. CDR1 LNHNV and CDR2 YYDKDF come from the germline V gene (reference sequence). CDR3 coding DNA: TGTGCCACCAGCAGAGATCCCCAGGAAGGCTACACCTTC. Amino acids: CATSRDPQEGYTF.

The chain joins TRBV5-1 to TRBJ1-1, with 7 positions matching TRBD1. This CDR3 region has 14 residues. J lost 2 bases, V lost 4 bases, and 5 bases had no gene match. Germline values: CDR1 SGHRS, CDR2 YFSETQ. The CDR3 region is CASSQTGINTEAFF. The DNA of the CDR3 is TGCGCCAGCAGCCAGACAGGGATTAACACTGAAGCTTTCTTT.

This clone was seen only a few times. V usage is TRBV6-4 and J usage is TRBJ2-3; D not resolved. Per the germline V gene, CDR1 is MRHNA and CDR2 is SNTAGT. Trimming shortened V by 4 bases and J by 6 bases, and 11 bases separated the two germline ends. This CDR3 contains 13 residues. The CDR3: CASSVSTEDTQYF. DNA of the CDR3: TGTGCCAGCAGTGTCTCTACCGAGGATACGCAGTATTTT.

The J gene is TRBJ1-5, the V gene TRBV18; 7 bases fit TRBD1. J lost 0 bases, V lost 4 bases, and 3 bases had no gene match. Germline values: CDR1 KGHSH, CDR2 LQKENI. The length of the CDR3 is 15 residues. The chain's CDR3 is CASSQGQNSNQPQHF. The DNA of the CDR3 is TGTGCCAGCTCACAGGGACAGAATAGCAATCAGCCCCAGCATTTT.

The chain couples TRBV5-4 to TRBJ2-1, with TRBD2 matching 12 bases. Germline V gene sequence: CDR1 SGHNT, CDR2 YYREEE (reference sequence). V gave up 4 bases and J gave up 5 bases; unmatched junction bases: 7. The CDR3 covers 16 residues. DNA for the CDR3: TGTGCCAGCAGCACGGAACTAGCGGGAGGAGACAATGAGCAGTTCTTC. Translation: CASSTELAGGDNEQFF. Full variable domain (rest looked up from reference TRBV5-4 and TRBJ2-1): ETGVTQSPTHLIKTRGQQVTLRCSSQSGHNTVSWYQQALGQGPQFIFQYYREEENGRGNFPPRFSGLQFPNYSSELNVNALELDDSALYLCASSTELAGGDNEQFFGPGTRLTVL.

The sample holds a few counts of this clone. The chain couples TRBV7-9 to TRBJ2-1; TRBD2 matches at 12 bases. Germline CDR1 and CDR2: SEHNR and FQNEAQ (reference sequence). The trim removed 2 bases at V and 0 bases at J, leaving 5 bases unmatched. The CDR3 has 18 amino acids. The chain's CDR3 is CASSLLLAGGSSYNEQFF. The CDR3 DNA reads as TGTGCCAGCAGCTTACTCCTAGCGGGGGGGAGCTCCTACAATGAGCAGTTCTTC. Together with reference TRBV7-9 and TRBJ2-1, the CDR3 gives the full variable domain: DTGVSQNPRHKITKRGQNVTFRCDPISEHNRLYWYRQTLGQGPEFLTYFQNEAQLEKSRLLSDRFSAERPKGSFSTLEIQRTEQGDSAMYLCASSLLLAGGSSYNEQFFGPGTRLTVL.

Turning to this clone: The sample has other DNA sequences that encode this CDR3 too. The rearrangement uses TRBV5-1 and TRBJ2-7, with 9 bases that match TRBD1. This CDR3 comprises 14 residues. Germline CDR1 and CDR2: SGHRS and YFSETQ. The trim removed 4 bases at V and 2 bases at J, leaving 4 bases unmatched. CDR3 sequence (DNA): TGCGCCAGCAGCCCGGGACAGGGAGCCTACGAGCAGTACTTC. The encoded protein is CASSPGQGAYEQYF.

The rearrangement joins TRBV27 to TRBJ2-7, with D unclear. Per germline, CDR1 MNHEY and CDR2 SMNVEV (reference sequence). V lost 6 bases and J lost 6, with 9 bases in between. The CDR3 totals 11 residues. This chain's CDR3 is CASRYHSEQYF. The CDR3 nucleotides are TGTGCCAGCAGGTATCACTCCGAGCAGTACTTC.

The chain employs TRBV2 and TRBJ1-5; 7 bases are shared with TRBD1. V gave up 6 bases and J gave up 3 bases; unmatched junction bases: 5. This CDR3 contains 14 residues. Germline loops: CDR1 SNHLY, CDR2 FYNNEI. The DNA of the CDR3 is TGTGCCAGCAGCCTGACAGGGATCAATCAGCCCCAGCATTTT. The encoded protein is CASSLTGINQPQHF.

This clone has a handful of counts. CDR3 amino acids: CASSPHRGPGPNSNQPQHF. In nucleotides, the CDR3 is TGTGCCAGCAGCCCGCACAGGGGTCCGGGACCAAATAGCAATCAGCCCCAGCATTTT. V and J are TRBV7-6 and TRBJ1-5; 7 nucleotides align to TRBD1. Germline V gene data show CDR1 as SGHVS and CDR2 as FNYEAQ. The CDR3 has 19 residues. The V gene end was trimmed by 5 bases and the J gene end by 0 bases; junction bases not matched to a gene: 16.

This chain links TRBV9 with TRBJ1-3; D not resolved. The CDR3 is 15 residues long. V gave up 0 bases and J gave up 0 bases, with 7 bases separating them. The germline V gene encodes CDR1 SGDLS and CDR2 YYNGEE. The CDR3 reads CASSVERSSGNTIYF. CDR3 sequence (DNA): TGTGCCAGCAGCGTAGAACGGAGCTCTGGAAACACCATATATTTT.

This chain connects TRBV30 to TRBJ1-5; TRBD1 aligns across 7 bases. J was trimmed by 0 bases and V by 4 bases; bases with no gene match: 9. Germline CDR1 and CDR2: GTSNPN and SVGIG (reference sequence). The CDR3 is 16 residues long. The chain's CDR3 is CAWTLRGRDSNQPQHF. The DNA of the CDR3 is TGTGCCTGGACCCTAAGGGGGCGAGATAGCAATCAGCCCCAGCATTTT.